This TCR beta chain appears in the sequencing data of a study of shared clonotypes between healthy human individuals. Across the whole study: Used for every donor were three CD4 naive, three CD4 memory, two CD8 naive and one CD8 memory plate.

Cells designated naive CD8 were CD45RO-negative and were positively selected for CCR7, with terminally differentiated effector memory CD45RA+ cells excluded. Caucasian adults residing in Nashville, Tennessee made up all the donors. TCRdb keeps only in-frame clones here, not all; method: immunoSEQ multiplex PCR. The sample holds hundreds of thousands of clones, roughly 94% seen once. Regarding the study as a whole: The donor pool, a small one, limited the genetic and exposure-history diversity represented.

The V and J ends lost 2 bases and 5 bases, in that order; junction bases with no gene match: 3. CDR1 is SEHNR and CDR2 is FQNEAQ in the germline V gene (reference sequence). The CDR3 extends over 14 amino acids. With respect to this clone: Its target is not known.

The chain is built from TRBV7-9 and TRBJ2-7; the match to TRBD1 covers 10 bases. Sequencing was carried out using naive CD8+ T cells sorted from blood. The sequence came from a man aged 30 to 45 in good health. The CDR3 here is CASSLRDRGHEQYF. The DNA for the CDR3 is TGTGCCAGCAGCTTACGAGACAGGGGGCACGAGCAGTACTTC. The full variable domain, in which reference TRBV7-9 and TRBJ2-7 provide the parts outside the CDR3, is DTGVSQNPRHKITKRGQNVTFRCDPISEHNRLYWYRQTLGQGPEFLTYFQNEAQLEKSRLLSDRFSAERPKGSFSTLEIQRTEQGDSAMYLCASSLRDRGHEQYFGPGTRLTVT.